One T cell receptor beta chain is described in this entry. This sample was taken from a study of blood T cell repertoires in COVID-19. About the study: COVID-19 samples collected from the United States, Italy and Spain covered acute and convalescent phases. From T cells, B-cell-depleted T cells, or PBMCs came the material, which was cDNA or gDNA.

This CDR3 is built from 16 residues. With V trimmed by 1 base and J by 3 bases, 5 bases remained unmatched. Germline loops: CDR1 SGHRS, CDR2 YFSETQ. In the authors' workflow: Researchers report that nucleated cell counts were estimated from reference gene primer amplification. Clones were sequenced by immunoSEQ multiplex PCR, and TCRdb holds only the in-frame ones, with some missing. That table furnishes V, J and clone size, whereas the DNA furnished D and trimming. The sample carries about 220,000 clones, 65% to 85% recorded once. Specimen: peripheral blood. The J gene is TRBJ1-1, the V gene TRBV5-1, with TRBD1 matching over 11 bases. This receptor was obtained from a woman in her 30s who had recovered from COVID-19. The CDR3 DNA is TGCGCCAGCAGCTTGAGGACAGGGGGCCGGGACACTGAAGCTTTCTTT. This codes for CASSLRTGGRDTEAFF.